Below, 14 T cell receptor beta chains from the same sample are listed, as sequenced in a study of glioma-infiltrating T cells after dendritic cell vaccination. Profiled with immunoSEQ multiplex PCR; TCRdb holds only in-frame clones, not every one. Here the sample spans some 70,000 clones, around 86% being singletons. The input for sequencing was blood, taken before dendritic cell vaccination. All receptors derive from a human donor with glioblastoma.

The rearrangement uses TRBV7-3 and TRBJ2-5, with a tentative D call TRBD2 (5 bases). Germline V lookup: CDR1 SGHTA, CDR2 FQGTGA. Deletions cut 1 base from V and 5 bases from J, with 11 bases between. The CDR3 covers 14 residues. Here the CDR3 DNA reads TGTGCCAGCAGCTTAAATGCAGGCGGGGAGACCCAGTACTTC. Translated: CASSLNAGGETQYF.

The chain has TRBV5-1 and TRBJ1-1, with 10 nucleotides matching TRBD1. This CDR3 has 13 amino acids. Looked up from germline, CDR1 is SGHRS and CDR2 is YFSETQ. The trim removed 4 bases at V and 8 bases at J, leaving 5 bases unmatched. DNA of the CDR3: TGCGCCAGCAGCATCCGACAGGGGGCAGAAGCTTTCTTT. Its translation: CASSIRQGAEAFF.

The chain is built from TRBV5-1 and TRBJ1-2, with D maybe TRBD1 (5 bases). Looked up from germline, CDR1 is SGHRS and CDR2 is YFSETQ. The V end lost 4 bases, the J end lost 5 bases, and 12 bases lay between the germline ends. The CDR3 runs 13 residues. The CDR3 region is CASSPGQGYGYTF. CDR3 nucleotide sequence: TGCGCCAGCAGCCCGGGCCAGGGATATGGCTACACCTTC.

The V gene is TRBV5-1, the J gene TRBJ1-1; the D is unclear. The CDR3 is 14 residues long. With 4 bases removed from V and 5 bases from J, the gap between germline ends came to 15 bases. CDR1 and CDR2 (germline): SGHRS, YFSETQ. The CDR3: CASSMDAGKTEAFF. CDR3 DNA: TGCGCCAGCAGCATGGACGCCGGGAAGACTGAAGCTTTCTTT. The complete variable domain, with remaining parts taken from reference TRBV5-1 and TRBJ1-1, reads KAGVTQTPRYLIKTRGQQVTLSCSPISGHRSVSWYQQTPGQGLQFLFEYFSETQRNKGNFPGRFSGRQFSNSRSEMNVSTLELGDSALYLCASSMDAGKTEAFFGQGTRLTVV.

The chain recombines TRBV16 with TRBJ2-5, with D possibly TRBD2 on 6 matching bases. Trimming shortened V by 1 base and J by 2 bases, and 11 bases separated the two germline ends. Germline-derived CDR1 and CDR2 are KGHSY and FQNENV. The length of the CDR3 is 15 residues. The CDR3 is CASSQWLGGQETQYF. The CDR3 DNA is TGTGCCAGCAGCCAATGGTTGGGGGGACAAGAGACCCAGTACTTC.

The rearrangement joins TRBV5-1 to TRBJ2-3; D not certain. The V end was cut by 0 bases, the J end by 3 bases, with 11 bases between. This CDR3 is 15 amino acids long. The germline gives CDR1 SGHRS, CDR2 YFSETQ. The CDR3 protein is CASSLEGRPTDTQYF. The CDR3 nucleotides read TGCGCCAGCAGCTTGGAAGGCAGGCCAACAGATACGCAGTATTTT.

The V gene is TRBV7-2, the J gene TRBJ1-5, with D perhaps TRBD1 (6 bases). Germline CDR1 is SGHTA and CDR2 is FQGNSA. This CDR3 contains 15 residues. V was cut by 5 bases and J by 0 bases, with 11 bases left in between. CDR3 in DNA: TGTGCCAGCAGCCCAGGGACATATAGCAATCAGCCCCAGCATTTT. As protein: CASSPGTYSNQPQHF.

V is TRBV7-3 and J is TRBJ2-1; D possibly corresponds to TRBD1 (6 bases). Trimming stripped 5 bases from V and 6 bases from J, with 14 bases between. The germline V gene has CDR1 SGHTA and CDR2 FQGTGA. The CDR3 covers 14 residues. CDR3 sequence reads: CASSPGERRNEQFF. Written as DNA, the CDR3 is TGTGCCAGCAGCCCAGGGGAGAGACGCAATGAGCAGTTCTTC.

J is TRBJ1-1 and V is TRBV5-1; D is perhaps TRBD1 (6 bases). Germline CDR1 SGHRS, CDR2 YFSETQ. The V and J ends lost 0 bases and 4 bases respectively, with 13 bases between them. The CDR3 contains 15 residues. CDR3 in amino acids: CASSLDGGPTTEAFF. Here the CDR3 DNA reads TGCGCCAGCAGCTTGGACGGGGGGCCGACCACTGAAGCTTTCTTT.

The chain couples TRBV19 to TRBJ1-2; TRBD1 might be the D (5 bases). The CDR3 extends over 17 amino acids. The V end lost 0 bases, the J end lost 7 bases, and 21 bases lay between the germline ends. The germline gives CDR1 LNHDA, CDR2 SQIVND (reference sequence). CDR3 loop: CASSIDTSTGAGGGYTF. CDR3 coding DNA: TGTGCCAGTAGTATAGATACCTCCACTGGGGCCGGTGGTGGCTACACCTTC. The entire variable domain, with the rest obtained from reference TRBV19 and TRBJ1-2, is as follows: DGGITQSPKYLFRKEGQNVTLSCEQNLNHDAMYWYRQDPGQGLRLIYYSQIVNDFQKGDIAEGYSVSREKKESFPLTVTSAQKNPTAFYLCASSIDTSTGAGGGYTFGSGTRLTVV.

The V call is TRBV5-1, the J call TRBJ1-1; 7 bases match TRBD1. From germline, CDR1 is SGHRS and CDR2 YFSETQ. This CDR3 comprises 14 residues. The V and J ends lost 0 bases and 9 bases, in that order; junction bases with no gene match: 8. The CDR3 sequence is CASSLGDSIEKAFF. The CDR3, as DNA: TGCGCCAGCAGCTTGGGGGACAGTATAGAGAAAGCTTTCTTT.

This clone was observed many times. CDR3 sequence: CASSMGQNNEQFF. The DNA for the CDR3 is TGTGCCAGCAGTATGGGACAGAACAATGAGCAGTTCTTC. The V and J genes are TRBV2 and TRBJ2-1; TRBD1 agrees at 7 bases. Losses at the gene ends were 5 bases for V and 5 bases for J; bases not matched to a gene: 3. The CDR3 spans 13 residues. Germline CDR1 SNHLY, CDR2 FYNNEI.

The V call is TRBV15, the J call TRBJ2-2; 13 nucleotides line up with TRBD2. This CDR3 contains 18 residues. Germline assignment: CDR1 LNHNV and CDR2 YYDKDF (reference sequence). After removal of 5 bases from V and 1 base from J, the junction contained 7 bases not matched to a gene. The CDR3: CATSFRLAGGLNTGELFF. As DNA, the CDR3 is TGTGCCACCAGCTTCCGACTAGCGGGGGGCCTGAACACCGGGGAGCTGTTTTTT.

The CDR3 sequence: CASSLRGGGTEAFF. The CDR3 DNA reads as TGTGCCAGCAGCTTGAGGGGGGGTGGCACTGAAGCTTTCTTT. The gene calls are TRBV5-4 and TRBJ1-1; perhaps TRBD1 as D (6 bases). Trimming cost V 1 base and J 4 bases, with 11 bases left between them. The CDR3 runs to 14 residues. Germline V gives CDR1 SGHNT, CDR2 YYREEE (reference sequence).